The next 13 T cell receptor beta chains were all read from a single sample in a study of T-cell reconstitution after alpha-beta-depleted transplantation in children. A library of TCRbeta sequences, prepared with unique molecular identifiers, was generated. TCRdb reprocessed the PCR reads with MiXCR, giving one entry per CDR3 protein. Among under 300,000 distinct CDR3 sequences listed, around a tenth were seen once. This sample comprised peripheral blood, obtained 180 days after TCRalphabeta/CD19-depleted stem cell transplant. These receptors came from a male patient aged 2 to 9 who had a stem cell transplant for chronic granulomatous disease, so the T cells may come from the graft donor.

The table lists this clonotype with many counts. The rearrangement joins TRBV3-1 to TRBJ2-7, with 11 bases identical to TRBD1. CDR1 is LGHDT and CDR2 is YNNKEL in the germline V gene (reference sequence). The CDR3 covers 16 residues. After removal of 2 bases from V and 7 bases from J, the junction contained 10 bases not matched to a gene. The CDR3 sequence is CASSQIAGTGGLEQYF. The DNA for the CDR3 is TGTGCCAGCAGCCAAATCGCCGGGACAGGGGGATTGGAGCAGTACTTC.

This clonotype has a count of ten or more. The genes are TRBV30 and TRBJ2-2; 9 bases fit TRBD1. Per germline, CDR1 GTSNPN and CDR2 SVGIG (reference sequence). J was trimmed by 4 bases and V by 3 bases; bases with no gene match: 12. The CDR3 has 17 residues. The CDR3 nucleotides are TGTGCCTGGAGCTCAGGGGGGACAGGGACCCTCACCGGGGAGCTGTTTTTT. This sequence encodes CAWSSGGTGTLTGELFF.

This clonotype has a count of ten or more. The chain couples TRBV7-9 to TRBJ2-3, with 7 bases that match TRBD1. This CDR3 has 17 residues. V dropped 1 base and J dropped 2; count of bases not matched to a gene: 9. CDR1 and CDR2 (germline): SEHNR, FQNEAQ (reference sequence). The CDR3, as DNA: TGTGCCAGCAGCTTAGTTAGGGGGCGGTTGCACACAGATACGCAGTATTTT. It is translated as CASSLVRGRLHTDTQYF.

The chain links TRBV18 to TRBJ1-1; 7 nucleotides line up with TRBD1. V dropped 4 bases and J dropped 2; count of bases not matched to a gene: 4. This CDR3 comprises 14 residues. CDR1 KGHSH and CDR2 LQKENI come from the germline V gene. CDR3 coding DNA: TGTGCCAGCTCACAGGGACAGAGAAACACTGAAGCTTTCTTT. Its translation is CASSQGQRNTEAFF.

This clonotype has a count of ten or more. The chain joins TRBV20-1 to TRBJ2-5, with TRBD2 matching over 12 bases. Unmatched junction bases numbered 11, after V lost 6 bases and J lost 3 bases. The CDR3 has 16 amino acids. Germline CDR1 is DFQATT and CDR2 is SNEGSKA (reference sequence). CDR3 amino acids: CSAQRLAGVSEETQYF. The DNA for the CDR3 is TGCAGTGCCCAAAGACTAGCGGGAGTTTCTGAAGAGACCCAGTACTTC.

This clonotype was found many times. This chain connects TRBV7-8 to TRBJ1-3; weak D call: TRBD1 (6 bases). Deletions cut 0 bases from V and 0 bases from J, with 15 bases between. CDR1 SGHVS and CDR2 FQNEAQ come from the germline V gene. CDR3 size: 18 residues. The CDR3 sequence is CASSLALPGRGSGNTIYF. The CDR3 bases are TGTGCCAGCAGCTTAGCACTACCCGGCAGGGGCTCTGGAAACACCATATATTTT.

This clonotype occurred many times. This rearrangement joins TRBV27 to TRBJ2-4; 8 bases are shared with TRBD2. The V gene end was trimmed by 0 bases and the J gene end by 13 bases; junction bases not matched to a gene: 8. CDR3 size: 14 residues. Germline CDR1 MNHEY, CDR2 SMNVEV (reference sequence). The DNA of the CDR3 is TGTGCCAGCAGTTTATCGACGGGGGGGAGGCCCCAGTACTTC. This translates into CASSLSTGGRPQYF.

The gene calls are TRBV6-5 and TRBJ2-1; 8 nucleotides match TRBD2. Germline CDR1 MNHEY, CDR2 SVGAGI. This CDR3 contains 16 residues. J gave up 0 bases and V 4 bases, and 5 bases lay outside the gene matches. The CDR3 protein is CASSSKTSGSYNEQFF. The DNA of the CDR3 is TGTGCCAGCAGTTCCAAAACTAGCGGCTCCTACAATGAGCAGTTCTTC.

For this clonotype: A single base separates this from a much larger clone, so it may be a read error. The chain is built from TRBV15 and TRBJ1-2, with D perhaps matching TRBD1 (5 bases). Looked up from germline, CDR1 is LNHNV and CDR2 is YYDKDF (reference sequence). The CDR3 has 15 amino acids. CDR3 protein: CDTSRDQGIDYGYTF. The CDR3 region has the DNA TGTGACACCAGCAGAGATCAGGGTATTGACTATGGCTACACCTTC.

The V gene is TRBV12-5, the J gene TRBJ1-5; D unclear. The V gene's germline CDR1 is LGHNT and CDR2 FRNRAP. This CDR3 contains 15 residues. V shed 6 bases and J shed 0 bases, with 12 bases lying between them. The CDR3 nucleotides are TGTGCTAGTGGGGGGATACCCTATAGCAATCAGCCCCAGCATTTT. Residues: CASGGIPYSNQPQHF. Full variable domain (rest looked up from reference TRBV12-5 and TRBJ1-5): DARVTQTPRHKVTEMGQEVTMRCQPILGHNTVFWYRQTMMQGLELLAYFRNRAPLDDSGMPKDRFSAEMPDATLATLKIQPSEPRDSAVYFCASGGIPYSNQPQHFGDGTRLSIL.

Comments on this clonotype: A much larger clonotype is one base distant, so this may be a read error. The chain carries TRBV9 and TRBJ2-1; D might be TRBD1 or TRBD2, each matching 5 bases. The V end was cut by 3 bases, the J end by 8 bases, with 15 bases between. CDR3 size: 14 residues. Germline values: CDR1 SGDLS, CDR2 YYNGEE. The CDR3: CASSASRGWDEQFF. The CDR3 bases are TGTGCCAGCAGCGCATCGAGGGGTTGGGATGAGCAGTTCTTC.

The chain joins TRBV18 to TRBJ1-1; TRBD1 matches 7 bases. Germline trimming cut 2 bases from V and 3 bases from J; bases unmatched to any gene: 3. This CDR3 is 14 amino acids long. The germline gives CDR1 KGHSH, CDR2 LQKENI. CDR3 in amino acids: CASSPGQEDTEAFF. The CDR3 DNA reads TGTGCCAGCTCACCAGGACAGGAGGACACTGAAGCTTTCTTT.

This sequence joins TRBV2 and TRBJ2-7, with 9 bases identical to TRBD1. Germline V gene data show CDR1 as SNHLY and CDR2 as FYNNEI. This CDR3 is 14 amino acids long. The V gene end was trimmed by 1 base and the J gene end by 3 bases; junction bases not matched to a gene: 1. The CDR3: CASSEEGQGYEQYF. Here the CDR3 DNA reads TGTGCCAGCAGTGAAGAGGGACAGGGCTACGAGCAGTACTTC. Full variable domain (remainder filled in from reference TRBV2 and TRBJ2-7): EPEVTQTPSHQVTQMGQEVILRCVPISNHLYFYWYRQILGQKVEFLVSFYNNEISEKSEIFDDQFSVERPDGSNFTLKIRSTKLEDSAMYFCASSEEGQGYEQYFGPGTRLTVT.